These T cell receptor beta chains were read from a single sample in a study of cytotoxic CD8 clonotypes in ibrutinib-treated CLL. Profiling relied on immunoSEQ multiplex PCR, and the TCRdb table lists in-frame clones only, not all of them. The sample lists fewer than 400,000 clones; roughly 67% were seen once. The sequences come from PBMCs, collected after 36 months of ibrutinib treatment. The receptors shown here come from a human donor with chronic lymphocytic leukemia. Both conserved end residues are trimmed from each CDR3. D genes are given only for firm matches. A row's size may be missing; if present it is once, few, many or a size class.

V	size	length	J	D	CDR3
TRBV29-1	NA	11	TRBJ2-4	NA	SVEGGREGIQY
TRBV28	NA	8	TRBJ2-7	NA	ASTGVVQY
TRBV11-2	NA	12	TRBJ1-1	NA	ASSSSLGVTEAF
TRBV12-5	few	6	TRBJ2-1	TRBD2	ASGGSV
TRBV11-2	NA	14	TRBJ2-3	NA	ASSLGRVASTDTQY
TRBV4-3	NA	11	TRBJ2-7	NA	ASSQEGGDEQY
TRBV9	NA	13	TRBJ1-3	NA	ASSVEGGNFNTIY
TRBV5-5	few	12	TRBJ2-7	NA	ASSLAQGHYEQY
TRBV5-4	NA	13	TRBJ2-5	NA	ASSPRRPTGETQY
TRBV28	NA	19	TRBJ2-3	TRBD2	ASSLIIGEGTSGSGADTQY
TRBV9	NA	8	TRBJ1-2	NA	ASSGTDYT
TRBV7-6	NA	13	TRBJ1-4	NA	ASRAGVTTNEKLF
TRBV27	few	11	TRBJ2-3	NA	ASSSQGVDTQY
TRBV7-2	NA	13	TRBJ2-3	NA	ASSDEGGPEDTQY